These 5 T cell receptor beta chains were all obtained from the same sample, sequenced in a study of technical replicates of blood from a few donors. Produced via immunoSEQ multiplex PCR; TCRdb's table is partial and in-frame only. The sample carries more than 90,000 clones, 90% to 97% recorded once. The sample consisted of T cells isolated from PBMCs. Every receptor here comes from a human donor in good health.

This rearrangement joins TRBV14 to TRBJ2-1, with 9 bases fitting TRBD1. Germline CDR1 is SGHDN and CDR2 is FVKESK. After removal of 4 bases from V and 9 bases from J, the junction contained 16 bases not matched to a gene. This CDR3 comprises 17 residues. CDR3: CASSPTPHWDRECEQFF. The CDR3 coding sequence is TGTGCCAGCAGCCCCACTCCCCACTGGGACAGGGAATGTGAGCAGTTCTTC.

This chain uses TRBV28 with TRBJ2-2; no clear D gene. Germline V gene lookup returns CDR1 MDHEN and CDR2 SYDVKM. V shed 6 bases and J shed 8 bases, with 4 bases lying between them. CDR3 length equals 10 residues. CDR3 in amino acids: CASRRGELFF. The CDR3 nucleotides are TGTGCCAGCAGGAGAGGGGAGCTGTTTTTT.

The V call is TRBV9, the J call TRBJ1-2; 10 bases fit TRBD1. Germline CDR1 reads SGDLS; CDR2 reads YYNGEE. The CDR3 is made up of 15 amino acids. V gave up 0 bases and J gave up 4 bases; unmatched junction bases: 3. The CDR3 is CASSVETGGVYGYTF. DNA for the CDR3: TGTGCCAGCAGCGTAGAGACAGGGGGCGTCTATGGCTACACCTTC.

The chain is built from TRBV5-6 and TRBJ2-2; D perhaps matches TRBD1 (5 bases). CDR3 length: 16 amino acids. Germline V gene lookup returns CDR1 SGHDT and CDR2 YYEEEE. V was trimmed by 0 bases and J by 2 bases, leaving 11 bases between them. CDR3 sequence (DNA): TGTGCCAGCAGCTTGGTAGGGGAACTCAACACCGGGGAGCTGTTTTTT. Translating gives CASSLVGELNTGELFF.

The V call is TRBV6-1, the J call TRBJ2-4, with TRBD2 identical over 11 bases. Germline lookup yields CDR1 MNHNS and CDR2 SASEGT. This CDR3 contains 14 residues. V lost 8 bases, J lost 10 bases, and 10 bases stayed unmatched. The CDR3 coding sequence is TGTGCCAGCGTGAGGGCTAGCGGGGGGAGGATTCAGTACTTC. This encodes CASVRASGGRIQYF.